This is a list of T cell receptor beta chains from one sample in a study of CD8+ T cells in alopecia areata. Assay: immunoSEQ multiplex PCR; the TCRdb copy retains only in-frame clones and omits some. The table has about 190,000 clones, over 50% seen once; the top ten hold around 15%. Material: CD4+ T cells sorted from blood, obtained at week 0. The receptors shown here come from a human donor with alopecia areata. Each CDR3 is given with its conserved first and last residue. A D gene is named only where the DNA matches it firmly. Where a row states a size, it is once, few, many or the class of an expanded clone; other rows omit it.

d_gene	abundance	j_gene	v_gene	CDR3nt	CDR3aa
-	few	TRBJ1-5	TRBV27	TGTGCCAGCAGTCCTCTAGAGACATTTAGCAATCAGCCCCAGCATTTT	CASSPLETFSNQPQHF
-	-	TRBJ2-5	TRBV29-1	TGCAGCGTCGTCCTCATAGGGGTGGAGACCCAGTACTTC	CSVVLIGVETQYF
-	-	TRBJ1-6	TRBV5-5	TGTGCCAGCAGCCCGACCGATTCTAATAATTCACCCCTCCACTTT	CASSPTDSNNSPLHF
-	-	TRBJ2-3	TRBV30	TGTGCCTGGAGGGGAGGCACAGATACGCAGTATTTT	CAWRGGTDTQYF
-	few	TRBJ1-1	TRBV29-1	TGCAGCGTTGTTACAGCCACTGAAGCTTTCTTT	CSVVTATEAFF
TRBD2	-	TRBJ2-5	TRBV6-1	TGTGCCAGCAGTTGGACTAGCGGGGGTAGGGAGACCCAGTACTTC	CASSWTSGGRETQYF
TRBD2	-	TRBJ2-7	TRBV4-1	TGCGCCAGCAGCCAGATAGCGGGGGTGAACGAGCAGTACTTC	CASSQIAGVNEQYF
-	-	TRBJ2-7	TRBV6-5	TGTGCCAGCAGTTCCACCTACGAGCAGTACTTC	CASSSTYEQYF
-	once	TRBJ1-2	TRBV30	TGTGCCTGGAGTGTACAGGGTGGAGGCTACACCTTC	CAWSVQGGGYTF
-	-	TRBJ2-2	TRBV30	TGTGCCTGGAGTGTACAAAACACCGGGGAGCTGTTTTTT	CAWSVQNTGELFF
-	-	TRBJ2-1	TRBV7-9	TGTGCCAGCAGCTCCAATTTCGTAGCGGAAACCTCCTACAATGAGCAGTTCTTC	CASSSNFVAETSYNEQFF
TRBD1	-	TRBJ1-2	TRBV9	TGTGCCAGCAGCGCAGCCGGGACAGGGGAAGGCTACACCTTC	CASSAAGTGEGYTF
-	-	TRBJ1-1	TRBV30	TGTGCTGGAGGGGAGGGCCCTGAAGCTTTCTTT	CAGGEGPEAFF
TRBD1	-	TRBJ2-7	TRBV7-8	TGTGCCAGCAGCTTAGGACAGGGCGCCTACGAGCAGTACTTC	CASSLGQGAYEQYF
-	-	TRBJ1-2	TRBV29-1	TGCAGCGTTGTAGCCGGGACGGGCGGGGGCTACACCTTC	CSVVAGTGGGYTF
TRBD1	-	TRBJ2-2	TRBV5-1	TGCGCCAGCAGCCCAACAACTTACAGGGGGCGCACCGGGGAGCTGTTTTTT	CASSPTTYRGRTGELFF
-	-	TRBJ1-6	TRBV27	TGTGCCAGCAGTTTAATGGCAGGGTTAAATTCACCCCTCCACTTT	CASSLMAGLNSPLHF
-	-	TRBJ1-6	TRBV10-3	TGTGCCATCAGTGACGGCAGGCCGGGCGAGTCACCCCTCCACTTT	CAISDGRPGESPLHF
-	few	TRBJ2-5	TRBV7-2	TGTGCCAGCAACCCCGCCCCCCCAAGGGAGACCCAGTACTTC	CASNPAPPRETQYF
-	-	TRBJ2-7	TRBV29-1	TGCAGCGTTGAAGACGGGTCAGCCTACGAGCAGTACTTC	CSVEDGSAYEQYF
TRBD1	-	TRBJ1-2	TRBV30	TGTGCCTGGAATGAGGGGGCGAACTATGGCTACACCTTC	CAWNEGANYGYTF
TRBD1	few	TRBJ1-1	TRBV6-5	TGTGCCAGCATGAGGGACAGGGTGTCCACTGAAGCTTTCTTT	CASMRDRVSTEAFF
-	-	TRBJ2-4	TRBV5-1	TGCGCCAGCAGCCTGGATAAAGGGGCGGACATTCAGTACTTC	CASSLDKGADIQYF
-	-	TRBJ1-6	TRBV7-9	TGTGCCAGCAGCTCCGGTCTTTTGGCCCTCCACTTT	CASSSGLLALHF
-	-	TRBJ2-5	TRBV27	TGTGCCAGCAGTTTAAGGGGGTACCCTCAAGAGACCCAGTACTTC	CASSLRGYPQETQYF
-	-	TRBJ1-2	TRBV29-1	TGCAGCGTTGAGCCCTGGGATTCACAAAGGGAGAAAGGCTACACCTTC	CSVEPWDSQREKGYTF
-	-	TRBJ1-5	TRBV29-1	TGCAGCGTTGCAGGGGCCAATCAGCCCCAGCATTTT	CSVAGANQPQHF
-	-	TRBJ2-5	TRBV4-1	TGCGCCAGCAGCCAAGATTTCCGGCGGACCCAAGAGACCCAGTACTTC	CASSQDFRRTQETQYF
TRBD1	-	TRBJ2-7	TRBV19	TGTGCCAGTAGCGGGTGGACAGGGGGCGTCGACGAGCAGTACTTC	CASSGWTGGVDEQYF
-	few	TRBJ2-5	TRBV29-1	TGCAGCGTTGGACGGCAAGAGACCCAGTACTTC	CSVGRQETQYF
-	-	TRBJ1-2	TRBV29-1	TGCAGCGTTAACACTCTTGGCAGGGTTTATGGCTACACCTTC	CSVNTLGRVYGYTF
-	-	TRBJ2-7	TRBV29-1	TGCAGCGTGTACCAGGGACTCGACGAGCAGTACTTC	CSVYQGLDEQYF
-	-	TRBJ2-6	TRBV6-4	TGTGCCAGCAGCCCTAGACCCACCTCTGGGGCCAACGTCCTGACTTTC	CASSPRPTSGANVLTF
-	few	TRBJ1-5	TRBV5-5	TGTGCCAGCAGCTTGGCCGGGATGTACAATCAGCCCCAGCATTTT	CASSLAGMYNQPQHF
-	-	TRBJ2-3	TRBV7-2	TGTGCCAGCAGCCCCGGGGGCACAGATACGCAGTATTTT	CASSPGGTDTQYF
-	few	TRBJ1-1	TRBV10-3	TGTGCCACCATCCGGGGAGAAAGCCCGAACACTGAAGCTTTCTTT	CATIRGESPNTEAFF
TRBD1	-	TRBJ2-5	TRBV25-1	TGTGCCAGCAGTGCAGGGGGTACAGAGACCCAGTACTTC	CASSAGGTETQYF
TRBD1	-	TRBJ1-2	TRBV9	TGTGCCAGCAGCGTCTCTCCCCCCGGGACAGGGGCCTCATATGGCTACACCTTC	CASSVSPPGTGASYGYTF
TRBD1	-	TRBJ1-6	TRBV10-3	TGTGCCATCAGTGGCGGGACAGGGGAATCACCCCTCCACTTT	CAISGGTGESPLHF
-	few	TRBJ2-7	TRBV29-1	TGCAGCGTTGAAGCAGGGTACGAGCAGTACTTC	CSVEAGYEQYF
-	few	TRBJ1-3	TRBV18	TGTGCCAGCTCACCCCGGGACACCGCGACTGGAAACACCATATATTTT	CASSPRDTATGNTIYF
TRBD1	-	TRBJ1-1	TRBV2	TGTGCCAGCAGTGGAAGGGGGCAGGTGAACACTGAAGCTTTCTTT	CASSGRGQVNTEAFF
TRBD1	few	TRBJ1-5	TRBV6-5	TGTGCCAGCAGCCAGGGACAGACCTATCAGCCCCAGCATTTT	CASSQGQTYQPQHF
-	-	TRBJ1-2	TRBV29-1	TGCAGCGTTGAGGTCGGGCAGGGCTATGGCTACACCTTC	CSVEVGQGYGYTF
-	-	TRBJ1-1	TRBV29-1	TGCAGCGTTGAAGATCTTTACAGATTGAACACTGAAGCTTTCTTT	CSVEDLYRLNTEAFF
-	-	TRBJ1-2	TRBV25-1	TGTGCCAGCAGTGATTACTACAGGGCGGGTGGCTACACCTTC	CASSDYYRAGGYTF
-	few	TRBJ2-6	TRBV5-1	TGCGCCAGCAAAGCTTCGTCCTCTGGGGCCAACGTCCTGACTTTC	CASKASSSGANVLTF
TRBD2	-	TRBJ2-2	TRBV9	TGTGCCAGCAGCAAGAACCCTAGCGGGGGCACCGGGGAGCTGTTTTTT	CASSKNPSGGTGELFF
TRBD2	few	TRBJ2-7	TRBV30	TGTGCCTGGGCAAGGGGAGGGATCGAGCAGTACTTC	CAWARGGIEQYF
-	few	TRBJ2-1	TRBV25-1	TGTGCCAGCAGTGAATTCTCGGGGCCGTACAATGAGCAGTTCTTC	CASSEFSGPYNEQFF
TRBD1	-	TRBJ1-1	TRBV29-1	TGCAGCGTTGTCAGGGTGGGACAGGGCCTTATGAACACTGAAGCTTTCTTT	CSVVRVGQGLMNTEAFF
-	-	TRBJ2-3	TRBV2	TGTGCCAGCACCCCCGGGCGGAGCACAGATACGCAGTATTTT	CASTPGRSTDTQYF
-	-	TRBJ2-2	TRBV9	TGTGCCAGCAGCGTAGGAAGGTCGTTCGGCGGGGAGCTGTTTTTT	CASSVGRSFGGELFF
-	-	TRBJ1-5	TRBV19	TGTGCCAGCGGGAGCAATCAGCCCCAGCATTTT	CASGSNQPQHF